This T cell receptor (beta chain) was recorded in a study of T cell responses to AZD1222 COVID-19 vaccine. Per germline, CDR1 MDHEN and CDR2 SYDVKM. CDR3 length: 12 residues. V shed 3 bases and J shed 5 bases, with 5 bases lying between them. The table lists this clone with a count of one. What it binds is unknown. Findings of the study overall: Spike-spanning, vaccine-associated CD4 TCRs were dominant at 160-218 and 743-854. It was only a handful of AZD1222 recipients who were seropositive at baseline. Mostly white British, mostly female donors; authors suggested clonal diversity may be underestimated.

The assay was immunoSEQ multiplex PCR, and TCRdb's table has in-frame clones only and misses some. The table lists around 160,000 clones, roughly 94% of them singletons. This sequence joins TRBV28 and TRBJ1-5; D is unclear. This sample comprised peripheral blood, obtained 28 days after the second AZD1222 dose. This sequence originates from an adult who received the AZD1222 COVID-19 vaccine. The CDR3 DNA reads TGTGCCAGCAGTTTTGCGGATCAGCCCCAGCATTTT. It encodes CASSFADQPQHF.